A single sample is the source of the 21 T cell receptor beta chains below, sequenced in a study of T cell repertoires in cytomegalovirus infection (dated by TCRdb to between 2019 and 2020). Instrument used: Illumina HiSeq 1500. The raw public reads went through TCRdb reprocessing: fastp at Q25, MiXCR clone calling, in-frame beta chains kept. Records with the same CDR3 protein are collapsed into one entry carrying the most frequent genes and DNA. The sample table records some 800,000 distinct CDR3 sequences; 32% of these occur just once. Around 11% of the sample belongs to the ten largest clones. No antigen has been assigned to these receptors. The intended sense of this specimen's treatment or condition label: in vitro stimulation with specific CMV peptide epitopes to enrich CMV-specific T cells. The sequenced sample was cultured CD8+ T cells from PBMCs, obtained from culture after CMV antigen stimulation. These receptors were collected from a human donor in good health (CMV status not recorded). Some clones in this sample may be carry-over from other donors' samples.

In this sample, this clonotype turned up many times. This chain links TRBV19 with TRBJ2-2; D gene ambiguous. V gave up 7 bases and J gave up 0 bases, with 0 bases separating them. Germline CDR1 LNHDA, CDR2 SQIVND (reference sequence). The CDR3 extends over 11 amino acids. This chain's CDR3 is CASTNTGELFF. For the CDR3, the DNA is TGTGCCAGTACGAACACCGGGGAGCTGTTTTTT.

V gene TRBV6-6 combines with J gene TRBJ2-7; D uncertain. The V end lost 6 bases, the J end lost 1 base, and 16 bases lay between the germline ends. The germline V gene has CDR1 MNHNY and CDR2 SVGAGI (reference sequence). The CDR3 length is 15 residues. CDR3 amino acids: CASSPTPAPSYEQYV. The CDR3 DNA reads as TGTGCCAGCAGCCCTACTCCCGCCCCTTCCTACGAGCAGTACGTC.

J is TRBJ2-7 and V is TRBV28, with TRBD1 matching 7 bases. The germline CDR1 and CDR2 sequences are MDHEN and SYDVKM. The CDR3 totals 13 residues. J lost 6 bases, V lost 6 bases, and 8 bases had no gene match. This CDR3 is CASSPPGQPEQYV. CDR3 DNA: TGTGCCAGCAGCCCCCCGGGACAGCCCGAGCAGTACGTC.

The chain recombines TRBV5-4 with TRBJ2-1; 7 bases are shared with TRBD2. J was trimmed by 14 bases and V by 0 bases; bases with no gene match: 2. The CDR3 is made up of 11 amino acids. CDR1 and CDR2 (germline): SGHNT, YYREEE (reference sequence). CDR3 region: CASSLGAGEFF. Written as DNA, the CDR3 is TGTGCCAGCAGCTTGGGGGCGGGGGAGTTCTTC.

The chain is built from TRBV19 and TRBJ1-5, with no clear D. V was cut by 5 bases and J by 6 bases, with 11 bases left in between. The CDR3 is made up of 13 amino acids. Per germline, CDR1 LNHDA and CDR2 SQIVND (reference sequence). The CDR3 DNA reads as TGTGCCAGTAGTCTAAAATGGGGTCAGCCCCAGCATTTT. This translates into CASSLKWGQPQHF.

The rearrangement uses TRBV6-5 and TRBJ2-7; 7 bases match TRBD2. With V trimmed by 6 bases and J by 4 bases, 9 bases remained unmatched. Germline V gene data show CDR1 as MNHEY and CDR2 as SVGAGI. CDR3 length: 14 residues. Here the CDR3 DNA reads TGTGCCAGCAGCTCCGACGGGGGGTGGTACGAGCAGTACGTC. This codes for CASSSDGGWYEQYV.

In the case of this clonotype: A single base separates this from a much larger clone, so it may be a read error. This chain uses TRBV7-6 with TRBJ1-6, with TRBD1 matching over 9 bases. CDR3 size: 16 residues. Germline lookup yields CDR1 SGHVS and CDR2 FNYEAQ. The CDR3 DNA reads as TGTGCCAGCAGCTTAACAGGGGGCTCCTATAATCCACCCCTCCACTTT. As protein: CASSLTGGSYNPPLHF.

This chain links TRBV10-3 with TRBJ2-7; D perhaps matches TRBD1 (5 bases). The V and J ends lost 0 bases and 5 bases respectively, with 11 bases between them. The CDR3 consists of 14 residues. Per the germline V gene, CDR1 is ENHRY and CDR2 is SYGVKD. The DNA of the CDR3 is TGTGCCATCAGTGAGTCCAGGGCATTTGACGAGCAGTACGTC. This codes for CAISESRAFDEQYV.

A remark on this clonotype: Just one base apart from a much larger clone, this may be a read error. The DNA for the CDR3 is TGTGCCAGCAATCAAAGGAGAGGGGGCCGGACTGAAGCTTTCTTT. This encodes CASNQRRGGRTEAFF. The chain has TRBV27 and TRBJ1-1; 7 bases map to TRBD1. Per the germline V gene, CDR1 is MNHEY and CDR2 is SMNVEV (reference sequence). This CDR3 has 15 residues. Germline trimming cut 7 bases from V and 5 bases from J; bases unmatched to any gene: 13.

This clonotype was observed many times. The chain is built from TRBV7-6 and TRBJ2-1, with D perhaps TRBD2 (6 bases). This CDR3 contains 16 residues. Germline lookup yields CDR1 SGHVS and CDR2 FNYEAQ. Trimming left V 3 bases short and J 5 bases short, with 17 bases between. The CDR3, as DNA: TGTGCCAGCAGCTTCGCCCCTCTATCGGGGGACAATGAGCAGTTCTTC. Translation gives CASSFAPLSGDNEQFF.

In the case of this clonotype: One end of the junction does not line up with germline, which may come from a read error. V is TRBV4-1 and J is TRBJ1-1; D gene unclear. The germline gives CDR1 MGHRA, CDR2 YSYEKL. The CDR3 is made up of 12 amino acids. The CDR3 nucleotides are TGCACCAGCAGCCCCACTCGCACTGAAGCTTTCTTT. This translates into CTSSPTRTEAFF.

CDR3 DNA: TGTGCCAGCAGCTTAAGATCTCCAGCGGATACGCAGTATTTT. The encoded protein is CASSLRSPADTQYF. V usage is TRBV7-3 and J usage is TRBJ2-3; D remains ambiguous. The CDR3 has 14 amino acids. The germline CDR1 and CDR2 sequences are SGHTA and FQGTGA. Deletions cut 1 base from V and 6 bases from J, with 11 bases between.

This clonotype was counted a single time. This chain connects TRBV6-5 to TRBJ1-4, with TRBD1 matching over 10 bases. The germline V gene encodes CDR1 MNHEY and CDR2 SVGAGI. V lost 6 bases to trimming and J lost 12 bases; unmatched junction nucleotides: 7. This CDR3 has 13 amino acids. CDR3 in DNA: TGTGCCAGCAGGACAGGGGGCGTAGGGGAACTGTTTTTT. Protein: CASRTGGVGELFF.

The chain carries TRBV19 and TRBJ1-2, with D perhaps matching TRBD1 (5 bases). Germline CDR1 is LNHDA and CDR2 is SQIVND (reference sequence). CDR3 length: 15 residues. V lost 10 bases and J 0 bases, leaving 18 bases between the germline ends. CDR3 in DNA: TGTGCCACCCAACGGACGGGGACTACTAACTATGGCTACACCTTC. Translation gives CATQRTGTTNYGYTF.

CDR3 protein: CASSVGADYGYTF. CDR3 DNA: TGTGCCAGCAGCGTAGGCGCAGACTATGGCTACACCTTC. The V call is TRBV9, the J call TRBJ1-2, with D unclear. V shed 0 bases and J shed 3 bases, with 6 bases lying between them. Germline values: CDR1 SGDLS, CDR2 YYNGEE. The CDR3 totals 13 residues.

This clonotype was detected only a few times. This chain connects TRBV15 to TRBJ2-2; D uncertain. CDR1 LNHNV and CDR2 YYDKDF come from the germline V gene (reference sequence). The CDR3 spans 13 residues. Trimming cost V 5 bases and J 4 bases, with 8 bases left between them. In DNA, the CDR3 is TGTGCCACCAGCGGAATCGGCACCGGGGAGCTGTTTTTT. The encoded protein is CATSGIGTGELFF.

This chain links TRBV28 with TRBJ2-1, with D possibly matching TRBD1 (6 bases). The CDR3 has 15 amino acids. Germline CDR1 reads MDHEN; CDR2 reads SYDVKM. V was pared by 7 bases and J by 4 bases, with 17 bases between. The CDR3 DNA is TGTGCCAGCAAAAAATTGGACAGCGTTTACAATGAGCAGTTCTTC. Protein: CASKKLDSVYNEQFF.

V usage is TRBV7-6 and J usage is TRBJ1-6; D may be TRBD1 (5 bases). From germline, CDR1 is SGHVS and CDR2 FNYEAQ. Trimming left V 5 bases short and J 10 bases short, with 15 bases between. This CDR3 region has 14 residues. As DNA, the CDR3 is TGTGCCAGCAGCCCGGGACGTAGGGGATCACCCCTCCACTTT. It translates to CASSPGRRGSPLHF.

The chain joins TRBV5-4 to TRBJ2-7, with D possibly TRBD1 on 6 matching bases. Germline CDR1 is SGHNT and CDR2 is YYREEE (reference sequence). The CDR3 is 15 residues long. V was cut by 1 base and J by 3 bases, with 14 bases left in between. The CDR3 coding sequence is TGTGCCAGCAGCTTGTGGCCAGGACAGAACTACGAGCAGTACTTC. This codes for CASSLWPGQNYEQYF.

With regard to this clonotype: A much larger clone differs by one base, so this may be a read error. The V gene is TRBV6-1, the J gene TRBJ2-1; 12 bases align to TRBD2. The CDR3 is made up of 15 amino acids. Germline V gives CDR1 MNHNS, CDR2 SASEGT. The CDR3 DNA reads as TGTGCCAGCAGATTCACTAGCGGGGGGTACAGTGAGCAGTTCTTC. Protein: CASRFTSGGYSEQFF.

CDR3 region: CASSEVRGDNYGYTF. The CDR3, as DNA: TGTGCCAGCAGTGAAGTCCGCGGAGACAACTATGGCTACACCTTC. J is TRBJ1-2 and V is TRBV6-1; D is unresolved. The germline V gene encodes CDR1 MNHNS and CDR2 SASEGT. CDR3 size: 15 residues. With 1 base removed from V and 2 bases from J, the gap between germline ends came to 11 bases.